The sequence of this T cell receptor (beta chain) was determined in a study of blood T cell repertoires in COVID-19. Across the study: Italy, Spain and the United States were the sources of the convalescent and acute COVID-19 samples. From T cells, B-cell-depleted T cells, or PBMCs came the material, which was cDNA or gDNA.

The germline V gene encodes CDR1 MDHEN and CDR2 SYDVKM. The CDR3 is 18 residues long. V lost 3 bases, J lost 4 bases, and 12 bases stayed unmatched. In its sample, this clone was seen a few times. In the original workflow: Estimation of nucleated cell counts relied on the amplification of reference gene primers. Data came from immunoSEQ multiplex PCR; TCRdb stores just in-frame clones and leaves some out. V and J calls and clone size come straight from that table; D and trimming were deduced from the DNA. The table records more than 75,000 clones, around 83% of them present only once. This chain uses TRBV28 with TRBJ1-4, with 9 bases fitting TRBD1. The receptor's source is a man in his 60s with acute or convalescent COVID-19. Material: peripheral blood. The CDR3 coding sequence is TGTGCCAGCAGTTTCCGGGACAGGGTTAATCGGGGTAATGAAAAACTGTTTTTT. This encodes CASSFRDRVNRGNEKLFF. Together with reference TRBV28 and TRBJ1-4, the CDR3 gives the full variable domain: DVKVTQSSRYLVKRTGEKVFLECVQDMDHENMFWYRQDPGLGLRLIYFSYDVKMKEKGDIPEGYSVSREKKERFSLILESASTNQTSMYLCASSFRDRVNRGNEKLFFGSGTQLSVL.